The 29 T cell receptor beta chains below were found in one sample sequenced in a study of blood T cell repertoires in COVID-19. TCRdb's table, derived via immunoSEQ multiplex PCR, lists solely in-frame clones and lacks some. The sample yields about 170,000 clones, more than 85% seen once. Specimen: peripheral blood. These receptors originate from a woman at least 80 years old in a cohort sampled during active or convalescent COVID-19.

V usage is TRBV30 and J usage is TRBJ2-3; D is ambiguous. Trimming removed 4 bases from V and 6 bases from J, with 8 bases in between. CDR1 and CDR2 (germline): GTSNPN, SVGIG (reference sequence). This CDR3 has 11 amino acids. CDR3 sequence reads: CAWNSWDTQYF. The CDR3 DNA reads TGTGCCTGGAACTCATGGGATACGCAGTATTTT.

The chain recombines TRBV10-3 with TRBJ1-1, with 7 nucleotides matching TRBD1. Germline CDR1 is ENHRY and CDR2 is SYGVKD. Unmatched junction bases numbered 10, after V lost 8 bases and J lost 4 bases. The CDR3 length is 14 residues. CDR3 loop: CAIFQGEMGTEAFF. DNA for the CDR3: TGTGCCATCTTTCAGGGGGAAATGGGCACTGAAGCTTTCTTT.

The V gene is TRBV24-1, the J gene TRBJ1-1; D unclear. The CDR3 contains 12 residues. With 10 bases removed from V and 2 bases from J, the gap between germline ends came to 10 bases. Germline CDR1 KGHDR, CDR2 SFDVKD. The CDR3 loop reads CATSERNTEAFF. CDR3 DNA sequence: TGTGCCACTTCGGAGAGAAACACTGAAGCTTTCTTT.

The rearrangement links TRBV5-1 to TRBJ1-2; 10 positions match TRBD1. The CDR3 runs 16 residues. Trimming removed 4 bases from V and 5 bases from J; junction bases left unmatched: 11. Germline values: CDR1 SGHRS, CDR2 YFSETQ. In DNA form, the CDR3 reads TGCGCCAGCAGCAAGACGACAGGGGGCGGGTCTTATGGCTACACCTTC. Amino acid sequence: CASSKTTGGGSYGYTF.

This clone was seen once. J is TRBJ2-1 and V is TRBV5-1; 11 bases line up with TRBD1. V shed 5 bases and J 4 bases; nucleotides not matched to a gene: 5. Germline CDR1 SGHRS, CDR2 YFSETQ. This CDR3 is 15 amino acids long. The chain's CDR3 is CASSYGQGAYNEQFF. The CDR3 region has the DNA TGCGCCAGCAGTTACGGACAGGGGGCTTACAATGAGCAGTTCTTC.

The chain recombines TRBV5-6 with TRBJ2-1; maybe TRBD2 (6 bases). CDR1 is SGHDT and CDR2 is YYEEEE in the germline V gene. The CDR3 runs to 15 residues. V lost 2 bases and J lost 3, with 12 bases in between. CDR3 coding DNA: TGTGCCAGCAGCTTCGTGACGGGGGACTACAATGAGCAGTTCTTC. The encoded protein is CASSFVTGDYNEQFF.

This clone was seen a few times. The chain combines TRBV27 with TRBJ2-2; TRBD1 matches at 7 bases. Losses at the gene ends were 8 bases for V and 3 bases for J; bases not matched to a gene: 6. Germline V CDR1 and CDR2: MNHEY, SMNVEV (reference sequence). This CDR3 region has 14 residues. CDR3 nucleotide sequence: TGTGCCAGCCGCCGGGACAGTCACACCGGGGAGCTGTTTTTT. It is translated as CASRRDSHTGELFF.

V and J are TRBV5-4 and TRBJ2-7; 8 bases line up with TRBD1. The V segment lost 4 bases and the J segment 8 bases; nucleotides outside the gene matches: 5. This CDR3 has 12 amino acids. From germline, CDR1 is SGHNT and CDR2 YYREEE (reference sequence). The CDR3 is CASSTGQGQQYV. CDR3 nucleotides: TGTGCCAGCAGCACAGGACAGGGACAGCAGTACGTC.

This clone was observed a few times. The chain carries TRBV7-8 and TRBJ1-6; TRBD1 matches 7 bases. Unmatched junction bases numbered 12, after V lost 5 bases and J lost 5 bases. The CDR3 has 17 amino acids. CDR1 is SGHVS and CDR2 is FQNEAQ in the germline V gene. The CDR3 bases are TGTGCCAGCAGCCGGCTAATCGACAGGGAGGATAATTCACCCCTCCACTTT. Translated: CASSRLIDREDNSPLHF.

The V gene is TRBV5-6, the J gene TRBJ1-1, with D possibly being TRBD1 (5 bases). In germline, CDR1 is SGHDT, CDR2 YYEEEE. Trimming cost V 5 bases and J 3 bases, with 14 bases left between them. The CDR3 is made up of 14 amino acids. CDR3 region: CASRGTPEHTEAFF. The CDR3 DNA follows: TGTGCCAGCAGGGGGACTCCCGAACACACTGAAGCTTTCTTT.

The rearrangement links TRBV11-2 to TRBJ1-4, with D possibly TRBD1 on 6 matching bases. The germline V and J ends were trimmed by 5 bases and 10 bases, with 17 bases remaining between them. The germline V gene has CDR1 SGHAT and CDR2 FQNNGV. The CDR3 is 14 residues long. CDR3 sequence: CASSQTGLPGKLFF. As DNA, the CDR3 is TGTGCCAGCAGCCAGACAGGTCTCCCGGGAAAACTGTTTTTT.

V gene TRBV24-1 combines with J gene TRBJ2-1, with 9 bases that match TRBD2. Germline CDR1 reads KGHDR; CDR2 reads SFDVKD. The CDR3 runs 17 residues. Trimming at V came to 5 bases and at J to 3 bases, leaving 10 bases not matched to a gene. DNA of the CDR3: TGTGCCACCAGTGGTTCTAGCGGGATTTTTTTCTACAATGAGCAGTTCTTC. Its translation is CATSGSSGIFFYNEQFF.

V usage is TRBV20-1 and J usage is TRBJ1-1; TRBD1 is a possible D gene (5 bases). The CDR3 covers 11 residues. Germline values: CDR1 DFQATT, CDR2 SNEGSKA (reference sequence). V lost 4 bases and J lost 7, with 10 bases in between. CDR3 in DNA: TGCAGTGCTAAGCGCGGGGGTGAAGCTTTCTTT. This sequence encodes CSAKRGGEAFF.

This rearrangement joins TRBV30 to TRBJ1-1; no clear D. Trimming stripped 5 bases from V and 1 base from J, with 11 bases between. Germline V CDR1 and CDR2: GTSNPN, SVGIG (reference sequence). The CDR3 is 13 amino acids. CDR3 residues: CAWDETSNTEAFF. CDR3 bases: TGTGCCTGGGATGAGACTTCGAACACTGAAGCTTTCTTT.

This clone appeared a single time. The gene calls are TRBV5-1 and TRBJ2-1, with TRBD1 matching 7 bases. CDR1 SGHRS and CDR2 YFSETQ come from the germline V gene. The CDR3 spans 15 residues. With V trimmed by 4 bases and J by 3 bases, 7 bases remained unmatched. The CDR3 sequence is CASSLRDRLYNEQFF. As DNA, the CDR3 is TGCGCCAGCAGCCTTCGGGACAGACTCTACAATGAGCAGTTCTTC.

This rearrangement joins TRBV19 to TRBJ1-3; a weak D match, TRBD1 (6 bases). Trimming took 5 bases from V and 4 from J, leaving 24 bases between them. The CDR3 contains 18 residues. Germline CDR1 LNHDA, CDR2 SQIVND (reference sequence). The CDR3, as DNA: TGTGCCAGTAGTTCGGGGGGGCGGCTTCTTGCTGGCGGAAACACCATATATTTT. Encoded protein: CASSSGGRLLAGGNTIYF.

This sequence joins TRBV24-1 and TRBJ2-1, with 16 bases identical to TRBD2. In germline, CDR1 is KGHDR, CDR2 SFDVKD. The junction had 9 bases not matched to a gene; V was cut back by 5 bases and J by 6 bases. The CDR3 has 18 amino acids. The CDR3 DNA sequence: TGTGCCACCAGTGCCCTGGGGACTAGCGGGAGGGTGGGCAATGAGCAGTTCTTC. This translates into CATSALGTSGRVGNEQFF.

DNA for the CDR3: TGTGCCAGCAGTTACCCCCGGGACAGGAGTCCCTACGAGCAGTACTTC. Encoded protein: CASSYPRDRSPYEQYF. The chain joins TRBV6-6 to TRBJ2-7; 8 bases agree with TRBD1. V was clipped by 2 bases and J by 2 bases; unmatched bases: 8. Germline V gene lookup returns CDR1 MNHNY and CDR2 SVGAGI (reference sequence). The CDR3 is made up of 16 amino acids.

J is TRBJ1-3 and V is TRBV5-8; tentatively, D is TRBD1 (5 bases). Per the germline V gene, CDR1 is SGHTS and CDR2 is YDEGEE. The CDR3 totals 14 residues. Trimming pared 6 bases from V and 1 base from J, leaving 11 bases between. The CDR3 loop reads CASTRRGSGNTIYF. CDR3 coding DNA: TGTGCCAGCACCAGGAGGGGATCTGGAAACACCATATATTTT. The entire variable domain, with the rest obtained from reference TRBV5-8 and TRBJ1-3, is as follows: EAGVTQSPTHLIKTRGQQATLRCSPISGHTSVYWYQQALGLGLQFLLWYDEGEERNRGNFPPRFSGRQFPNYSSELNVNALELEDSALYLCASTRRGSGNTIYFGEGSWLTVV.

This clone was counted a single time. The chain uses TRBV28 and TRBJ2-7, with 10 bases that match TRBD1. The CDR3 is 15 amino acids. Per the germline V gene, CDR1 is MDHEN and CDR2 is SYDVKM. The V and J ends lost 6 bases and 5 bases, in that order; junction bases with no gene match: 10. CDR3 nucleotides: TGTGCCAGCAGCCCCTTCGGGACAGGGGACGACGAGCAGTACTTC. Translated: CASSPFGTGDDEQYF.

The gene calls are TRBV24-1 and TRBJ1-1; D gene unclear. The CDR3 length is 12 residues. Looked up from germline, CDR1 is KGHDR and CDR2 is SFDVKD. V was pared by 9 bases and J by 6 bases, with 13 bases between. The CDR3 loop is CATHTRFPEAFF. CDR3 DNA sequence: TGTGCCACCCACACCAGGTTTCCTGAAGCTTTCTTT.

The chain's CDR3 is CASSLVRGRAVYNEQFF. The CDR3 DNA reads TGTGCCAGCAGCTTAGTCCGCGGGAGGGCCGTTTACAATGAGCAGTTCTTC. V is TRBV11-2 and J is TRBJ2-1; 9 bases are a match to TRBD2. Losses at the gene ends were 1 base for V and 4 bases for J; bases not matched to a gene: 8. In germline, CDR1 is SGHAT, CDR2 FQNNGV. The CDR3 length is 17 residues.

The chain combines TRBV27 with TRBJ1-1, with D perhaps TRBD1 (5 bases). Germline CDR1 reads MNHEY; CDR2 reads SMNVEV (reference sequence). V lost 3 bases and J lost 1, with 6 bases in between. CDR3 size: 13 residues. CDR3 sequence (DNA): TGTGCCAGCAGTTTGACAGCGAACACTGAAGCTTTCTTT. It specifies CASSLTANTEAFF.

The rearrangement joins TRBV11-2 to TRBJ2-1; the D gene is possibly TRBD1 (8 bases). V gave up 10 bases and J gave up 2 bases, with 18 bases separating them. In germline, CDR1 is SGHAT, CDR2 FQNNGV. The CDR3 totals 15 residues. CDR3 nucleotides: TGTGCCACCCGCGGACAGGGAGGGACCTACAATGAGCAGTTCTTC. Protein product: CATRGQGGTYNEQFF.

The V gene is TRBV29-1, the J gene TRBJ1-2; no definite D call. The CDR3 spans 12 residues. The germline V gene has CDR1 SQVTM and CDR2 ANQGSEA. Deletions cut 4 bases from V and 6 bases from J, with 12 bases between. DNA of the CDR3: TGCAGCGTTGGAGGTTTAAGCGATGGCTACACCTTC. It codes for CSVGGLSDGYTF.

V and J are TRBV7-8 and TRBJ1-3; the D is unclear. The length of the CDR3 is 16 residues. V lost 1 base and J 4 bases, leaving 14 bases between the germline ends. The germline V gene has CDR1 SGHVS and CDR2 FQNEAQ. CDR3 in DNA: TGTGCCAGCAGCTTAGGGGTCGAGATGGGCGGAAACACCATATATTTT. Protein sequence: CASSLGVEMGGNTIYF.

The chain employs TRBV19 and TRBJ1-2; tentatively, D is TRBD1 (5 bases). The V and J ends lost 2 bases and 0 bases respectively, with 10 bases between them. This CDR3 spans 15 amino acids. Germline CDR1 is LNHDA and CDR2 is SQIVND (reference sequence). CDR3 protein: CASSIRGSSNYGYTF. CDR3 coding DNA: TGTGCCAGTAGTATACGGGGGTCTTCTAACTATGGCTACACCTTC.

This clone was seen just once. The chain employs TRBV12-3 or TRBV12-4 and TRBJ1-1; the match to TRBD1 covers 11 bases. The CDR3 has 12 residues. V gave up 5 bases and J gave up 9 bases; unmatched junction bases: 2. This chain's CDR3 is CASSRTGGQAFF. The CDR3 nucleotides are TGTGCCAGCAGTCGGACAGGGGGCCAAGCTTTCTTT.

V gene TRBV7-8 combines with J gene TRBJ1-6; 8 nucleotides agree with TRBD1. CDR3 length: 17 residues. Germline CDR1 and CDR2: SGHVS and FQNEAQ. Trimming removed 5 bases from V and 9 bases from J; junction bases left unmatched: 15. CDR3 sequence reads: CASSQRLDRGSSSPLHF. The CDR3 coding sequence is TGTGCCAGCAGCCAAAGATTAGACAGGGGATCAAGTTCACCCCTCCACTTT.